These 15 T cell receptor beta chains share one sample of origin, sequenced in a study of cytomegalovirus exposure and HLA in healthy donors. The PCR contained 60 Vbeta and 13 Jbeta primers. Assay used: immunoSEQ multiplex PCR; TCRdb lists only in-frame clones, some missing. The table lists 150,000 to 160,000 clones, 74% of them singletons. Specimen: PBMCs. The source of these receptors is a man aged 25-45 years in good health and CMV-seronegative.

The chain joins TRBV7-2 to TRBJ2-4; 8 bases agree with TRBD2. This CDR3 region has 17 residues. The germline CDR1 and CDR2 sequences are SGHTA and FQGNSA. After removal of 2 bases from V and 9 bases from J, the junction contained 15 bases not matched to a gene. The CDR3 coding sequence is TGTGCCAGCAGCTTACAAGGGCCGGGGGGGTCTGTGGCCATTCAGTACTTC. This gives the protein CASSLQGPGGSVAIQYF. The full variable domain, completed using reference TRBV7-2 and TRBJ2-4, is GAGVSQSPSNKVTEKGKDVELRCDPISGHTALYWYRQSLGQGLEFLIYFQGNSAPDKSGLPSDRFSAERTGGSVSTLTIQRTQQEDSAVYLCASSLQGPGGSVAIQYFGAGTRLSVL.

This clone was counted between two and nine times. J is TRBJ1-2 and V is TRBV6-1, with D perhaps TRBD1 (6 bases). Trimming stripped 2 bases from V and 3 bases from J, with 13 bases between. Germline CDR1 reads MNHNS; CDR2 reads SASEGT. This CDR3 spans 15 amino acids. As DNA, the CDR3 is TGTGCCAGCAGTGAAAGGGGGAGTCCGGACTATGGCTACACCTTC. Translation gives CASSERGSPDYGYTF.

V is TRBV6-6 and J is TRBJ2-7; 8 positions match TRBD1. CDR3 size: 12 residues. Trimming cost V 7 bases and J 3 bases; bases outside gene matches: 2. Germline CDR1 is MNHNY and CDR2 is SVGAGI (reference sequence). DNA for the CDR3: TGTGCCAGCACAGGGACAGGCTACGAGCAGTACTTC. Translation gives CASTGTGYEQYF.

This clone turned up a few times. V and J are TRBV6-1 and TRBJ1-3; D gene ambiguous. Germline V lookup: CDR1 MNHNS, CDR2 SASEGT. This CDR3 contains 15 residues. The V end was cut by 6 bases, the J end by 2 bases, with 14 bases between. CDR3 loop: CASSGERQPGNTIYF. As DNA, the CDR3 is TGTGCCAGCAGCGGGGAGAGACAACCTGGAAACACCATATATTTT.

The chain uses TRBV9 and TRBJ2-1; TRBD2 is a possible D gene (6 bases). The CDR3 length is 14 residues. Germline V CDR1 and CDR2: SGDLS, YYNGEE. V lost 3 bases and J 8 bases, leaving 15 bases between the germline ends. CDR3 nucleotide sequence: TGTGCCAGCAGCGACCTAGCGAGTGGGGATGAGCAGTTCTTC. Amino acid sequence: CASSDLASGDEQFF.

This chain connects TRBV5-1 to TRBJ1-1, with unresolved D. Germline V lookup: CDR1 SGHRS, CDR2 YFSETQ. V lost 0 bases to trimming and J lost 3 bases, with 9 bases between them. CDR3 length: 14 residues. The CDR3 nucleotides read TGCGCCAGCAGCTTGGCCGAGAGGGACACTGAAGCTTTCTTT. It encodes CASSLAERDTEAFF.

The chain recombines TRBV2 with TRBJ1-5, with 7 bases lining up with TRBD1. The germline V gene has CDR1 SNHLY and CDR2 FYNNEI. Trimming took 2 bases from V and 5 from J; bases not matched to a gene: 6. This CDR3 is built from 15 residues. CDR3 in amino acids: CASSELQGLDQPQHF. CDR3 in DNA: TGTGCCAGCAGTGAATTACAGGGGCTGGATCAGCCCCAGCATTTT.

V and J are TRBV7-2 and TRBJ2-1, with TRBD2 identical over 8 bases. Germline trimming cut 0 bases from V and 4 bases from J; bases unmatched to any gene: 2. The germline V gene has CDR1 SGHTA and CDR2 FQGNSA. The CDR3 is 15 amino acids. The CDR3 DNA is TGTGCCAGCAGCTTAGCACTAGCGGTTTACAATGAGCAGTTCTTC. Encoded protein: CASSLALAVYNEQFF.

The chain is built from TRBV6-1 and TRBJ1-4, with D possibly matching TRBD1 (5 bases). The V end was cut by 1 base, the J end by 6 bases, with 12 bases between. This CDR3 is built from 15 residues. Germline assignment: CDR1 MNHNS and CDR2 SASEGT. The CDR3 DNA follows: TGTGCCAGCAGTGAAGGGGCAGGGAGGGATGAAAAACTGTTTTTT. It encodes CASSEGAGRDEKLFF.

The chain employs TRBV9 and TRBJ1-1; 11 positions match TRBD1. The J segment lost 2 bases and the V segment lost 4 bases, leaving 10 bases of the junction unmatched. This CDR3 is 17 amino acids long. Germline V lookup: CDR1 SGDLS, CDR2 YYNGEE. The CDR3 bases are TGTGCCAGCAGCCTCGGACAGGGGGCCATGGCTAACACTGAAGCTTTCTTT. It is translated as CASSLGQGAMANTEAFF.

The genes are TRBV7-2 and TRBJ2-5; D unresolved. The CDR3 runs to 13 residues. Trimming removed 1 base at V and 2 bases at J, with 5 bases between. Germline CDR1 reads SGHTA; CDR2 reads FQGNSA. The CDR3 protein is CASSLDRQETQYF. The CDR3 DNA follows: TGTGCCAGCAGCTTAGACAGACAAGAGACCCAGTACTTC.

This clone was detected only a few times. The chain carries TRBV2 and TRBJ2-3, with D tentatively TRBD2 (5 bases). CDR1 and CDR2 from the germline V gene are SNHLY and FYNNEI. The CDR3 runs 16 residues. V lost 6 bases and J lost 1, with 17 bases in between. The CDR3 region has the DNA TGTGCCAGCAGGGGCCCCGGGATCCCGCGCACAGATACGCAGTATTTT. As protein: CASRGPGIPRTDTQYF.

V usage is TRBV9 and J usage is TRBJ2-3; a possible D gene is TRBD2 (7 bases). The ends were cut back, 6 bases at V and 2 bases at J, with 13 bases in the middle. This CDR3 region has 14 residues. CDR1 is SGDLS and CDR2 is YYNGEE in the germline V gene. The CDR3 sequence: CASKAGAYTDTQYF. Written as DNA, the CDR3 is TGTGCCAGCAAGGCGGGGGCCTACACAGATACGCAGTATTTT.

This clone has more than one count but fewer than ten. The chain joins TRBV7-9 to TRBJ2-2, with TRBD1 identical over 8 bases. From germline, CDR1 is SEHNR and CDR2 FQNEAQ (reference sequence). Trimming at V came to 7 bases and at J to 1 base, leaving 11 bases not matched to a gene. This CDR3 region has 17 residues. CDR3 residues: CASIHPTGTGNTGELFF. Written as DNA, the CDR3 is TGTGCCAGCATCCACCCGACCGGGACAGGGAACACCGGGGAGCTGTTTTTT.

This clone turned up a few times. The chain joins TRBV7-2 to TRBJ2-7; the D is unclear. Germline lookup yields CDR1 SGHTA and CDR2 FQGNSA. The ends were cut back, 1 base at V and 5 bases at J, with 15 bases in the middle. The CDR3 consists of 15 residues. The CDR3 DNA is TGTGCCAGCAGCTTAGTCATTGCAGGTCCCCACGAGCAGTACTTC. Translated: CASSLVIAGPHEQYF.